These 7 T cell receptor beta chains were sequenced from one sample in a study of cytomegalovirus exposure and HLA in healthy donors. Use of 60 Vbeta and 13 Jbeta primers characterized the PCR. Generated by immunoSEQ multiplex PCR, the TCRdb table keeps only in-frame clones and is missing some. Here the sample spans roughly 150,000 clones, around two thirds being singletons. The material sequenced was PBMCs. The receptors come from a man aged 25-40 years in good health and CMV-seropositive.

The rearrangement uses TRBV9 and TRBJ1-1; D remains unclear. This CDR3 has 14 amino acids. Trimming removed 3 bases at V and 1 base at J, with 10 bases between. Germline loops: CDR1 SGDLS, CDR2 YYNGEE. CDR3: CASSGQVENTEAFF. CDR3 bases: TGTGCCAGCAGCGGGCAGGTGGAGAACACTGAAGCTTTCTTT.

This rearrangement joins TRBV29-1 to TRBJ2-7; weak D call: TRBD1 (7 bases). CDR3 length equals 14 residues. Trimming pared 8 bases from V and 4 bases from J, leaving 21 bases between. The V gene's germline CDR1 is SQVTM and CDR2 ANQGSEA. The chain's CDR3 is CSTRGSGGIYEQYF. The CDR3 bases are TGCAGCACCCGGGGGTCAGGGGGAATTTACGAGCAGTACTTC.

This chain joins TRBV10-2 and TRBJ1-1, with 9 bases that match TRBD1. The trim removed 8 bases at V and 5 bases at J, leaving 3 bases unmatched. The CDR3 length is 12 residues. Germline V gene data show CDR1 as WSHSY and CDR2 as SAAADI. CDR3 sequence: CASGTGLTEAFF. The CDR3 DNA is TGCGCCAGCGGGACAGGGTTGACTGAAGCTTTCTTT.

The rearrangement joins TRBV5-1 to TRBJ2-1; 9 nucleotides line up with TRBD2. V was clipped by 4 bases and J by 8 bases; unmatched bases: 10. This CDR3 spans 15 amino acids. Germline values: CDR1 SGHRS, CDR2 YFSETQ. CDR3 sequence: CASSPEALAGDEQFF. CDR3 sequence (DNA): TGCGCCAGCAGCCCCGAGGCTTTAGCGGGGGATGAGCAGTTCTTC. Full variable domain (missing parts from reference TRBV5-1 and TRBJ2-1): KAGVTQTPRYLIKTRGQQVTLSCSPISGHRSVSWYQQTPGQGLQFLFEYFSETQRNKGNFPGRFSGRQFSNSRSEMNVSTLELGDSALYLCASSPEALAGDEQFFGPGTRLTVL.

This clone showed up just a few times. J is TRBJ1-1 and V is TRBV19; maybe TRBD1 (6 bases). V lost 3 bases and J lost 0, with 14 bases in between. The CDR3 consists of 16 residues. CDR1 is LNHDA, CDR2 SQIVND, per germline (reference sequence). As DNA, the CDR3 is TGTGCCAGTAGTATGAGGTGGACAGCCATGAACACTGAAGCTTTCTTT. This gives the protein CASSMRWTAMNTEAFF.

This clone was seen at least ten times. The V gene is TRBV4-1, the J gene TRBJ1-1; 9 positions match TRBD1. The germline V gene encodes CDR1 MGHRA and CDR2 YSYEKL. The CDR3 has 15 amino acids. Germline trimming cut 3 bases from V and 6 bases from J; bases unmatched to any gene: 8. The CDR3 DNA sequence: TGCGCCAGCAGCCACAACAGGGGGCGAAGGTCTGAAGCTTTCTTT. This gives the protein CASSHNRGRRSEAFF.

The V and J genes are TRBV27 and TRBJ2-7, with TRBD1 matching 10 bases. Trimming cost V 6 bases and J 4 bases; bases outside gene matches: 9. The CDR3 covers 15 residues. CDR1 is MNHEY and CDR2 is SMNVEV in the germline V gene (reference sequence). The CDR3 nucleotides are TGTGCCAGCAGCATCGCCGGGACAGGGGATTACGAGCAGTACTTC. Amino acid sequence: CASSIAGTGDYEQYF.